The clone carrying this T cell receptor (beta chain) was counted only a few times. Its specificity is unknown. This specimen belongs to a study of T-cell memory formation after mild COVID-19. Study at large: There were largely donor-specific TCR clusters.

Germline CDR1 SEHNR, CDR2 FQNEAQ (reference sequence). Trimming took off 5 bases at V and 1 base at J, with 14 bases between the two ends. CDR3 length equals 15 residues. Constant-segment primers served in 5'RACE that generated TCR alpha and TCR beta cDNA libraries bearing sample barcodes and UMIs. MiXCR was run by TCRdb on the 5' RACE reads, yielding one entry per CDR3 protein. The sample includes approximately 200,000 distinct CDR3 sequences, 16% of them seen just once. Regarding the study as a whole: Later expanders leaned CD4+, whereas day 15 to 85 contracting clones were balanced CD4/CD8. Most CD4+ clones that shrank were in CM and EM, while CD8+ ones turned up in EMRA.

Sequencing was performed on PBMCs or a T cell subset sorted from them (not recorded which). The chain is built from TRBV7-9 and TRBJ2-5; D is unclear. This receptor was taken from an adult woman who had mild COVID-19 (a few samples of this study predate the infection). Cell type and time point are not known. DNA for the CDR3: TGTGCCAGCAGCCCGAAGAGGCGGATCCAAGAGACCCAGTACTTC. It translates to CASSPKRRIQETQYF.